The 30 T cell receptor beta chains in this list originate from one sample, sequenced in a study of T cell responses to AZD1222 COVID-19 vaccine. Method: immunoSEQ multiplex PCR; TCRdb's copy keeps in-frame clones and lacks some. This sample has more than 90,000 clones, with roughly nine tenths found just once. The sequences come from peripheral blood, collected on day 0 of AZD1222 vaccination. Receptor source: an adult in good health.

Points on this clone: Other DNA sequences in this specimen translate into the identical CDR3. The chain links TRBV6-5 to TRBJ1-6, with D maybe TRBD1 (5 bases). Trimming took 2 bases from V and 4 from J, leaving 6 bases between them. Germline assignment: CDR1 MNHEY and CDR2 SVGAGI. The CDR3 is 14 amino acids. DNA of the CDR3: TGTGCCAGCAGTTACGGGGGATATAATTCACCCCTCCACTTT. This translates into CASSYGGYNSPLHF.

V usage is TRBV7-9 and J usage is TRBJ2-7; TRBD1 agrees at 8 bases. Trimming cost V 8 bases and J 5 bases; bases outside gene matches: 8. Germline V gives CDR1 SEHNR, CDR2 FQNEAQ (reference sequence). The CDR3 spans 13 residues. CDR3 amino acids: CASGDRSFHEQYF. The CDR3 coding sequence is TGTGCCAGCGGGGACAGGTCCTTCCACGAGCAGTACTTC. Supplemented by reference TRBV7-9 and TRBJ2-7, the full variable domain reads DTGVSQNPRHKITKRGQNVTFRCDPISEHNRLYWYRQTLGQGPEFLTYFQNEAQLEKSRLLSDRFSAERPKGSFSTLEIQRTEQGDSAMYLCASGDRSFHEQYFGPGTRLTVT.

The chain has TRBV3-1 (or the pseudogene TRBV3-2) and TRBJ1-1; D unclear. V lost 4 bases, J lost 1 base, and 7 bases lay in between. The CDR3 spans 13 residues. Germline V gives CDR1 LGHDT, CDR2 YNNKEL (reference sequence). The CDR3 DNA reads as TGTGCCAGCAGCCTATCCTCGAACACTGAAGCTTTCTTT. This codes for CASSLSSNTEAFF.

This clone has only one observation. The V gene is TRBV30, the J gene TRBJ1-3; 7 nucleotides match TRBD1. CDR3 length equals 16 residues. Germline CDR1 GTSNPN, CDR2 SVGIG (reference sequence). Trimming cost V 1 base and J 0 bases; bases outside gene matches: 6. As DNA, the CDR3 is TGTGCCTGGAGTGCCACAGACAGGGCCTCTGGAAACACCATATATTTT. Encoded protein: CAWSATDRASGNTIYF.

V gene TRBV7-2 combines with J gene TRBJ1-5; D gene ambiguous. The V gene's germline CDR1 is SGHTA and CDR2 FQGNSA. V was pared by 1 base and J by 3 bases, with 7 bases between. The CDR3 loop spans 14 amino acids. CDR3 bases: TGTGCCAGCAGCTTAGGGCAGTTCAATCAGCCCCAGCATTTT. Protein product: CASSLGQFNQPQHF. Drawing the rest from reference TRBV7-2 and TRBJ1-5, the complete variable domain is GAGVSQSPSNKVTEKGKDVELRCDPISGHTALYWYRQSLGQGLEFLIYFQGNSAPDKSGLPSDRFSAERTGGSVSTLTIQRTQQEDSAVYLCASSLGQFNQPQHFGDGTRLSIL.

The chain has TRBV19 and TRBJ2-2; D is uncertain. The germline V gene has CDR1 LNHDA and CDR2 SQIVND (reference sequence). The CDR3 loop spans 14 amino acids. Trimming stripped 1 base from V and 1 base from J, with 4 bases between. The CDR3 loop reads CASSIGENTGELFF. The CDR3 DNA follows: TGTGCCAGTAGTATAGGGGAGAACACCGGGGAGCTGTTTTTT.

This clone has more than one count but fewer than ten. CDR3: CASSFNVRGTNEKLFF. The CDR3 nucleotides read TGTGCCAGCAGCTTCAACGTACGAGGAACTAATGAAAAACTGTTTTTT. V is TRBV7-2 and J is TRBJ1-4; D unclear. CDR3 length equals 16 residues. Trimming stripped 3 bases from V and 1 base from J, with 12 bases between. Germline assignment: CDR1 SGHTA and CDR2 FQGNSA.

The genes are TRBV29-1 and TRBJ2-5, with D maybe TRBD2 (5 bases). Trimming stripped 3 bases from V and 1 base from J, with 9 bases between. The length of the CDR3 is 13 residues. From germline, CDR1 is SQVTM and CDR2 ANQGSEA. CDR3 bases: TGCAGCGTTGATTCGGGGTCCCAAGAGACCCAGTACTTC. It codes for CSVDSGSQETQYF.

V gene TRBV11-2 combines with J gene TRBJ2-2; no definite D call. Germline CDR1 reads SGHAT; CDR2 reads FQNNGV. Deletions cut 2 bases from V and 3 bases from J, with 10 bases between. This CDR3 comprises 15 residues. The DNA for the CDR3 is TGTGCCAGCAGCTTATTCCGGTGGGACACCGGGGAGCTGTTTTTT. Translated, it gives CASSLFRWDTGELFF.

This clone is termed medium-sized. The gene calls are TRBV19 and TRBJ2-2; TRBD1 agrees at 7 bases. This CDR3 has 14 amino acids. Germline V gene lookup returns CDR1 LNHDA and CDR2 SQIVND (reference sequence). Trimming took 4 bases from V and 8 from J; bases not matched to a gene: 7. The CDR3 protein is CASSKGQFPGELFF. CDR3 nucleotides: TGTGCCAGTAGTAAGGGACAGTTCCCAGGGGAGCTGTTTTTT.

This clone was recorded only once. The chain recombines TRBV20-1 with TRBJ1-2; D gene unclear. Germline CDR1 and CDR2: DFQATT and SNEGSKA (reference sequence). The CDR3 is 11 residues long. CDR3 coding DNA: TGCAGCCGCCGGGTTAACGAAGGCTACACCTTC. Residues: CSRRVNEGYTF.

The chain recombines TRBV4-2 with TRBJ2-1; the match to TRBD2 covers 14 bases. There are 20 residues in the CDR3. Trimming cost V 4 bases and J 0 bases; bases outside gene matches: 11. From germline, CDR1 is LGHNA and CDR2 YNFKEQ. In DNA form, the CDR3 reads TGTGCCAGCAGCCTTAGAAAGGGACTAGCGGGGGTCCCCTCCTACAATGAGCAGTTCTTC. Its protein is CASSLRKGLAGVPSYNEQFF.

This chain joins TRBV18 and TRBJ2-3; 8 bases are a match to TRBD2. V shed 5 bases and J 3 bases; nucleotides not matched to a gene: 4. The CDR3 is made up of 14 amino acids. Germline assignment: CDR1 KGHSH and CDR2 LQKENI. DNA of the CDR3: TGTGCCAGCTCAACTAGCGGTGCGACAGATACGCAGTATTTT. It codes for CASSTSGATDTQYF.

This clone turned up a few times. The chain employs TRBV6-4 and TRBJ2-1, with 12 bases lining up with TRBD2. V dropped 4 bases and J dropped 6; count of bases not matched to a gene: 4. The CDR3 totals 15 residues. Germline CDR1 is MRHNA and CDR2 is SNTAGT. CDR3 protein: CASSASGGASNEQFF. CDR3 bases: TGTGCCAGCAGTGCTAGCGGGGGGGCCTCCAATGAGCAGTTCTTC.

The rearrangement links TRBV6-4 to TRBJ2-2; TRBD2 might be the D (6 bases). Germline-derived CDR1 and CDR2 are MRHNA and SNTAGT. Trimming shortened V by 2 bases and J by 0 bases, and 13 bases separated the two germline ends. This CDR3 region has 17 residues. In DNA form, the CDR3 reads TGTGCCAGCAGTGACGAAGCTTGGGGGGCGAACACCGGGGAGCTGTTTTTT. Translating gives CASSDEAWGANTGELFF.

The CDR3 here is CASSQDRMNTEAFF. The CDR3 DNA reads TGTGCCAGCAGCCAAGACCGGATGAACACTGAAGCTTTCTTT. This chain uses TRBV3-1 (or the pseudogene TRBV3-2) with TRBJ1-1; D ambiguous. From germline, CDR1 is LGHDT and CDR2 YNNKEL (reference sequence). Trimming stripped 0 bases from V and 0 bases from J, with 5 bases between. This CDR3 region has 14 residues.

The V and J genes are TRBV5-4 and TRBJ1-2; TRBD1 aligns across 7 bases. CDR3 length equals 12 residues. The V gene's germline CDR1 is SGHNT and CDR2 YYREEE (reference sequence). The V and J ends lost 1 base and 7 bases, in that order; junction bases with no gene match: 1. CDR3 sequence (DNA): TGTGCCAGCAGCTTGACAGGGGTTGGCTACACCTTC. Protein product: CASSLTGVGYTF.

The chain recombines TRBV28 with TRBJ1-5; no definite D call. Germline loops: CDR1 MDHEN, CDR2 SYDVKM. V shed 2 bases and J shed 2 bases, with 10 bases lying between them. The CDR3 sequence is 15 residues long. The CDR3 here is CASSLAESGNQPQHF. The CDR3 DNA sequence: TGTGCCAGCAGTTTAGCGGAATCTGGCAATCAGCCCCAGCATTTT.

V gene TRBV19 combines with J gene TRBJ2-7, with D possibly being TRBD1 (5 bases). The CDR3 sequence is 12 residues long. Germline CDR1 LNHDA, CDR2 SQIVND (reference sequence). V lost 5 bases and J 9 bases, leaving 14 bases between the germline ends. The CDR3 spells CASSAAGKAQYF. Here the CDR3 DNA reads TGTGCCAGTAGTGCCGCAGGGAAAGCGCAGTACTTC.

The rearrangement joins TRBV5-1 to TRBJ1-5, with TRBD1 matching over 7 bases. The CDR3 covers 15 residues. The V and J ends lost 4 bases and 7 bases, in that order; junction bases with no gene match: 11. Germline CDR1 and CDR2: SGHRS and YFSETQ. DNA of the CDR3: TGCGCCAGCAGCCGGGAGGGACAGCCTGGGCAGCCCCAGCATTTT. It codes for CASSREGQPGQPQHF. Full variable domain (remainder filled in from reference TRBV5-1 and TRBJ1-5): KAGVTQTPRYLIKTRGQQVTLSCSPISGHRSVSWYQQTPGQGLQFLFEYFSETQRNKGNFPGRFSGRQFSNSRSEMNVSTLELGDSALYLCASSREGQPGQPQHFGDGTRLSIL.

The chain is built from TRBV28 and TRBJ2-2; the match to TRBD1 covers 10 bases. The CDR3 contains 15 residues. J lost 3 bases, V lost 5 bases, and 3 bases had no gene match. Germline V lookup: CDR1 MDHEN, CDR2 SYDVKM. The CDR3 DNA reads TGTGCCAGCAGTCCCGGGACAGGGGACACCGGGGAGCTGTTTTTT. Amino acids: CASSPGTGDTGELFF. Variable domain in full (rest from reference TRBV28 and TRBJ2-2): DVKVTQSSRYLVKRTGEKVFLECVQDMDHENMFWYRQDPGLGLRLIYFSYDVKMKEKGDIPEGYSVSREKKERFSLILESASTNQTSMYLCASSPGTGDTGELFFGEGSRLTVL.

The CDR3 sequence is CASSLEVGSSYNEQFF. CDR3 nucleotide sequence: TGTGCCAGCAGCTTGGAGGTGGGGAGCTCCTACAATGAGCAGTTCTTC. This rearrangement joins TRBV5-4 to TRBJ2-1; perhaps TRBD2 as D (5 bases). Germline lookup yields CDR1 SGHNT and CDR2 YYREEE (reference sequence). The CDR3 covers 16 residues. V was pared by 0 bases and J by 0 bases, with 10 bases between.

The genes are TRBV12-3 or TRBV12-4 and TRBJ1-6; maybe TRBD1 (5 bases). Trimming removed 0 bases from V and 11 bases from J, with 8 bases in between. The CDR3 covers 13 residues. CDR3 loop: CASSLAGLPPLHF. As DNA, the CDR3 is TGTGCCAGCAGTTTAGCGGGGCTCCCACCCCTCCACTTT.

The rearrangement joins TRBV12-3 or TRBV12-4 to TRBJ1-4, with D maybe TRBD1 (5 bases). V dropped 6 bases and J dropped 8 bases, with 10 bases sitting between them. There are 12 residues in the CDR3. CDR3 DNA: TGTGCCAGCAGAAGACGGGGGGAAAAACTGTTTTTT. Residues: CASRRRGEKLFF.

A single count supports this clone. This chain uses TRBV7-9 with TRBJ1-1; D is ambiguous. V shed 6 bases and J shed 4 bases, with 15 bases lying between them. Germline-derived CDR1 and CDR2 are SEHNR and FQNEAQ (reference sequence). This CDR3 comprises 14 residues. CDR3 in DNA: TGTGCCAGCAGTTCAAGCAGTAGCGTCACTGAAGCTTTCTTT. Its protein is CASSSSSSVTEAFF.

Only one count was recorded for this clone. The J gene is TRBJ1-5, the V gene TRBV4-1, with TRBD1 identical over 7 bases. V trimming: 6 bases; J trimming: 4 bases; junction bases outside the gene matches: 9. The CDR3 runs to 15 residues. Per the germline V gene, CDR1 is MGHRA and CDR2 is YSYEKL. As DNA, the CDR3 is TGCGCCAGCAGTCGGGGGACAGCCACAAATCAGCCCCAGCATTTT. Amino acid sequence: CASSRGTATNQPQHF.

The chain links TRBV5-4 to TRBJ2-7, with D possibly TRBD1 on 5 matching bases. V was shortened by 4 bases and J by 7 bases, with 18 bases between the two germline ends. CDR1 and CDR2 from the germline V gene are SGHNT and YYREEE (reference sequence). The CDR3 consists of 14 residues. CDR3: CASSTGLGDVEQYF. CDR3 bases: TGTGCCAGCAGCACAGGTCTCGGTGATGTGGAGCAGTACTTC.

This clone came up once. V is TRBV3-1 (or the pseudogene TRBV3-2) and J is TRBJ1-2; D is ambiguous. The CDR3 length is 13 residues. The germline V and J ends were trimmed by 1 base and 6 bases, with 9 bases remaining between them. The germline V gene has CDR1 LGHDT and CDR2 YNNKEL (reference sequence). The CDR3 loop is CASSQALADGYTF. DNA of the CDR3: TGTGCCAGCAGCCAAGCTTTAGCGGATGGCTACACCTTC.

The chain combines TRBV19 with TRBJ1-5, with unresolved D. The CDR3 loop spans 14 amino acids. V dropped 3 bases and J dropped 7 bases, with 13 bases sitting between them. Germline CDR1 LNHDA, CDR2 SQIVND (reference sequence). The CDR3 DNA reads as TGTGCCAGTAGTATCAAGCCTAGGTTACAGCCCCAGCATTTT. Translation gives CASSIKPRLQPQHF.

This clone occurred once. The chain links TRBV5-1 to TRBJ2-5, with D possibly matching TRBD2 (5 bases). Between the trimmed V and J ends, which lost 4 bases and 5 bases, there was a span of 9 bases. This CDR3 is 12 amino acids long. CDR1 SGHRS and CDR2 YFSETQ come from the germline V gene. The CDR3 protein is CASSPTGETQYF. In nucleotides, the CDR3 is TGCGCCAGCAGCCCGACGGGGGAGACCCAGTACTTC.